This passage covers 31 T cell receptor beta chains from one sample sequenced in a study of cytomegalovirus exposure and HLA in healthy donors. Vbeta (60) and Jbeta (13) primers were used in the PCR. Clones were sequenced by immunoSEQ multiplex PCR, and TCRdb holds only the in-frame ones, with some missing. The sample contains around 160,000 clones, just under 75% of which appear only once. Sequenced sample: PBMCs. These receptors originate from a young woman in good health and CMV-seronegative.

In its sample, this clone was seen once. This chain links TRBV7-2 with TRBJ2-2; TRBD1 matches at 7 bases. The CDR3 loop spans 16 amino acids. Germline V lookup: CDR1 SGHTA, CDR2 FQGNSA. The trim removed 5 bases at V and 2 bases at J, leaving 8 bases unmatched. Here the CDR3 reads CASSLRDRINTGELFF. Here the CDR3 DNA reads TGTGCCAGCAGCCTCAGGGACAGAATAAACACCGGGGAGCTGTTTTTT.

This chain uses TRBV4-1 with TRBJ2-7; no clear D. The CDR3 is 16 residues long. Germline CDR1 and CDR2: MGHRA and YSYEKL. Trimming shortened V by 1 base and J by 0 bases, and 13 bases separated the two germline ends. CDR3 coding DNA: TGCGCCAGCAGCCAAGGCTCGGCAGGAAGCTCCTACGAGCAGTACTTC. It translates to CASSQGSAGSSYEQYF.

CDR3 region: CASSVSDGNYGYTF. In DNA form, the CDR3 reads TGTGCCAGCAGCGTCTCCGACGGGAACTATGGCTACACCTTC. V gene TRBV11-2 combines with J gene TRBJ1-2; D is uncertain. The CDR3 is 14 residues long. The germline V gene has CDR1 SGHAT and CDR2 FQNNGV. V was cut by 5 bases and J by 2 bases, with 12 bases left in between.

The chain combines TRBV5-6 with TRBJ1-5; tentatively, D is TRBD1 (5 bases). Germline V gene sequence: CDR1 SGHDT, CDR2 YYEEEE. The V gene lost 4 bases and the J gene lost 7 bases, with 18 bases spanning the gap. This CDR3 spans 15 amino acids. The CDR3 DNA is TGTGCCAGCAGCCCCGGCGGGGGGTTAAGGCAGCCCCAGCATTTT. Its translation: CASSPGGGLRQPQHF.

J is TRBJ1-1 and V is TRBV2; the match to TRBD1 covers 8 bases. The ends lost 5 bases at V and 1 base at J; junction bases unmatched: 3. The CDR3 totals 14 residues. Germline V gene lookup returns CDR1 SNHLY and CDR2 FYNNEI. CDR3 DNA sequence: TGTGCCAGCAGTTCAGGGACAGGGAACACTGAAGCTTTCTTT. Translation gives CASSSGTGNTEAFF.

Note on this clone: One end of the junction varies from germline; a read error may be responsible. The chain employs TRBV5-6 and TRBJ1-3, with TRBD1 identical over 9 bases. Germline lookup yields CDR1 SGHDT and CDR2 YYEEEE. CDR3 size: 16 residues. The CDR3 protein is CASSGSGQGFGNIIYF. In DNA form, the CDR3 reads TGTGCCAGCAGCGGCTCCGGACAGGGGTTTGGAAACATCATATATTTT.

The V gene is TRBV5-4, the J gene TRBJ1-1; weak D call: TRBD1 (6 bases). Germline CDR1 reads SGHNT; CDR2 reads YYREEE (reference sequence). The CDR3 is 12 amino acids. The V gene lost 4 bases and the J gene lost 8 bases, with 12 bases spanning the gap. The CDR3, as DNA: TGTGCCAGCAGCGACAGGACATCCGAAGCTTTCTTT. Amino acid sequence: CASSDRTSEAFF.

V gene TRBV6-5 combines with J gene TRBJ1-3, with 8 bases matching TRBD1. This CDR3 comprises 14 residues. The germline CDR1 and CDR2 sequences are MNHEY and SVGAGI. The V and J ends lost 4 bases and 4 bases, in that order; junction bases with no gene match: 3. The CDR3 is CASSFGTGGNTIYF. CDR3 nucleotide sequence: TGTGCCAGCAGTTTCGGGACAGGAGGAAACACCATATATTTT.

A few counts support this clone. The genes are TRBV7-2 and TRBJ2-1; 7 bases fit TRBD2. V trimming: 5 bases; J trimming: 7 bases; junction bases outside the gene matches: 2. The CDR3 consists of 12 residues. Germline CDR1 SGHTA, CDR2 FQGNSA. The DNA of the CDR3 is TGTGCCAGCAGCAGACTAGCTAATGAGCAGTTCTTC. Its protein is CASSRLANEQFF.

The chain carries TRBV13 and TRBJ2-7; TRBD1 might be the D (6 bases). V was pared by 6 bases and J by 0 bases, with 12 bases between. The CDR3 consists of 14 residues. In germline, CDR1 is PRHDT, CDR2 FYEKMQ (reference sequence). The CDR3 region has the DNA TGTGCCAGCAGTGGACAGACAAACTCCTACGAGCAGTACTTC. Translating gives CASSGQTNSYEQYF. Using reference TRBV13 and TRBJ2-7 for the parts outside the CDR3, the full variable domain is AAGVIQSPRHLIKEKRETATLKCYPIPRHDTVYWYQQGPGQDPQFLISFYEKMQSDKGSIPDRFSAQQFSDYHSELNMSSLELGDSALYFCASSGQTNSYEQYFGPGTRLTVT.

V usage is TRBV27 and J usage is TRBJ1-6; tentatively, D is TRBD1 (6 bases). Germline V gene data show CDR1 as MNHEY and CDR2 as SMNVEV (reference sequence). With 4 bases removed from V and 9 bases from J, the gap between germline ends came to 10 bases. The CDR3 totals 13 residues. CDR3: CASSYRVSSPLHF. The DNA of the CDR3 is TGTGCCAGCAGTTACAGGGTTAGTTCACCCCTCCACTTT.

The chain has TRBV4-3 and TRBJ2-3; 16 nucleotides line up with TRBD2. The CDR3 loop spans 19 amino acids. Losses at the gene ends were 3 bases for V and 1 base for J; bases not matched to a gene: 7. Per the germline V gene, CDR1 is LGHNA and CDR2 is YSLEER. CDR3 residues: CASSHPGLAGGAGTDTQYF. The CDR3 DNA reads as TGCGCCAGCAGCCACCCGGGACTAGCGGGAGGGGCGGGCACAGATACGCAGTATTTT.

The CDR3 loop is CASSPSRVNEQFF. Here the CDR3 DNA reads TGTGCCAGCAGCCCCAGCCGGGTCAATGAGCAGTTCTTC. The chain carries TRBV6-5 and TRBJ2-1; D is ambiguous. From germline, CDR1 is MNHEY and CDR2 SVGAGI. The ends were cut back, 6 bases at V and 6 bases at J, with 12 bases in the middle. The CDR3 extends over 13 amino acids.

CDR3 in amino acids: CAISNAQETQYF. For the CDR3, the DNA is TGTGCCATCTCTAACGCCCAAGAGACCCAGTACTTC. J is TRBJ2-5 and V is TRBV7-2; no firm D call. CDR3 length: 12 amino acids. Germline V gives CDR1 SGHTA, CDR2 FQGNSA. Trimming pared 10 bases from V and 1 base from J, leaving 10 bases between.

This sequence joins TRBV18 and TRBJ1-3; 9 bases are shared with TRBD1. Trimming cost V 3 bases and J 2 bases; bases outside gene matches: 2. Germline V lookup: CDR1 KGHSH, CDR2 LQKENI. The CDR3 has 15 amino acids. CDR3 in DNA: TGTGCCAGCTCACCCGACAGGGGGGCTGGAAACACCATATATTTT. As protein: CASSPDRGAGNTIYF.

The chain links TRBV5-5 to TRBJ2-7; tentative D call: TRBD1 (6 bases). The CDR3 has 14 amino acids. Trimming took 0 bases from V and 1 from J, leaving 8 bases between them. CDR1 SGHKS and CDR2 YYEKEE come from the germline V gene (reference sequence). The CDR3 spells CASSLGTVSYEQYF. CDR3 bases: TGTGCCAGCAGCTTGGGGACAGTTTCCTACGAGCAGTACTTC. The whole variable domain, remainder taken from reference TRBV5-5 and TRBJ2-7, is DAGVTQSPTHLIKTRGQQVTLRCSPISGHKSVSWYQQVLGQGPQFIFQYYEKEERGRGNFPDRFSARQFPNYSSELNVNALLLGDSALYLCASSLGTVSYEQYFGPGTRLTVT.

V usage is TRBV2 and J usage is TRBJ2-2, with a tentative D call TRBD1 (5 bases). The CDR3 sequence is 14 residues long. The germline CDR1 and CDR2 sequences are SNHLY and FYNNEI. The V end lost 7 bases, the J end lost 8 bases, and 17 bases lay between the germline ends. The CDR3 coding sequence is TGTGCCAGCAAGTGGTACAAAACAGGAGGGGAGCTGTTTTTT. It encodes CASKWYKTGGELFF.

The CDR3: CASSPVEGVANVLTF. The CDR3 nucleotides read TGTGCCAGCAGTCCCGTAGAGGGGGTGGCCAACGTCCTGACTTTC. The chain employs TRBV7-3 and TRBJ2-6; a possible D gene is TRBD1 (6 bases). From germline, CDR1 is SGHTA and CDR2 FQGTGA. The CDR3 sequence is 15 residues long. V lost 6 bases and J 6 bases, leaving 15 bases between the germline ends.

The CDR3 nucleotides are TGTGCCAGCAGCTTTCTACCCTCGAACACTGAAGCTTTCTTT. This encodes CASSFLPSNTEAFF. V and J are TRBV7-2 and TRBJ1-1; D is uncertain. Trimming removed 3 bases at V and 1 base at J, with 9 bases between. The CDR3 sequence is 14 residues long. Germline CDR1 and CDR2: SGHTA and FQGNSA. The full variable domain, in which reference TRBV7-2 and TRBJ1-1 provide the parts outside the CDR3, is GAGVSQSPSNKVTEKGKDVELRCDPISGHTALYWYRQSLGQGLEFLIYFQGNSAPDKSGLPSDRFSAERTGGSVSTLTIQRTQQEDSAVYLCASSFLPSNTEAFFGQGTRLTVV.

For the CDR3, the DNA is TGTGCCAGCAGCTGGGGACAGGTTGACGCCGGGGAGCTGTTTTTT. This translates into CASSWGQVDAGELFF. The rearrangement joins TRBV11-3 to TRBJ2-2, with 8 bases lining up with TRBD1. With V trimmed by 4 bases and J by 6 bases, 7 bases remained unmatched. CDR1 is SGHNT and CDR2 is YENEEA in the germline V gene. CDR3 size: 15 residues.

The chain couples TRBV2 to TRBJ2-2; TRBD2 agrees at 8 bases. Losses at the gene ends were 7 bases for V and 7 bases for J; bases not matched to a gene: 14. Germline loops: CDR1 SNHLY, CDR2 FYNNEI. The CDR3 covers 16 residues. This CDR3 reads CASKTSAGAWGGELFF. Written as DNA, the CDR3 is TGTGCCAGCAAAACCTCAGCGGGGGCCTGGGGCGGGGAGCTGTTTTTT. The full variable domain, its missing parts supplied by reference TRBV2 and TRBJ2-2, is EPEVTQTPSHQVTQMGQEVILRCVPISNHLYFYWYRQILGQKVEFLVSFYNNEISEKSEIFDDQFSVERPDGSNFTLKIRSTKLEDSAMYFCASKTSAGAWGGELFFGEGSRLTVL.

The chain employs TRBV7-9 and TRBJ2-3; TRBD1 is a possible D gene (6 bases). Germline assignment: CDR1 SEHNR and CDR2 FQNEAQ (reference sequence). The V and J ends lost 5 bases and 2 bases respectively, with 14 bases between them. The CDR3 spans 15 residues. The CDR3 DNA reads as TGTGCCAGCAGCCAAAATCGACAGGACACAGATACGCAGTATTTT. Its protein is CASSQNRQDTDTQYF.

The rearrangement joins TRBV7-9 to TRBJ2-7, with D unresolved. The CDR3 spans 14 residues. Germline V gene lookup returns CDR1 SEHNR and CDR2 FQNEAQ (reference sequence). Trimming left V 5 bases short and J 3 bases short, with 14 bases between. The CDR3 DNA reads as TGTGCCAGCAGCCCGCCCCTAGGCGGCTACGAGCAGTACTTC. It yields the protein CASSPPLGGYEQYF.

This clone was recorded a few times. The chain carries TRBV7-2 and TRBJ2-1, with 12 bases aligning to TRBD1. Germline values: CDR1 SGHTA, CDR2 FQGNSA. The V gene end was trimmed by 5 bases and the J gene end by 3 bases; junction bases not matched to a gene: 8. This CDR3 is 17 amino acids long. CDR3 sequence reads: CASSRGTGGYIYNEQFF. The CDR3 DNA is TGTGCCAGCAGCCGCGGGACAGGGGGCTATATCTACAATGAGCAGTTCTTC.

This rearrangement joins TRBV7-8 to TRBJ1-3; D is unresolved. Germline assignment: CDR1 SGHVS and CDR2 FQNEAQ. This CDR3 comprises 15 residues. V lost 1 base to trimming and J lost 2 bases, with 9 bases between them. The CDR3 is CASSLVGGTGNTIYF. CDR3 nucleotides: TGTGCCAGCAGCTTAGTTGGCGGGACTGGAAACACCATATATTTT. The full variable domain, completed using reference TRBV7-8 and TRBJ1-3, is GAGVSQSPRYKVAKRGQDVALRCDPISGHVSLFWYQQALGQGPEFLTYFQNEAQLDKSGLPSDRFFAERPEGSVSTLKIQRTQQEDSAVYLCASSLVGGTGNTIYFGEGSWLTVV.

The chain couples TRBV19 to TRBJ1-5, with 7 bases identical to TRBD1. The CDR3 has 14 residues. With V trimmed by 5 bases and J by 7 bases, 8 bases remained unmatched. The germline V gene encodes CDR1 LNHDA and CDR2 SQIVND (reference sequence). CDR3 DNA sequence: TGTGCCAGTAGTTTAGCAGGGGGATGGCAGCCCCAGCATTTT. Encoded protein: CASSLAGGWQPQHF.

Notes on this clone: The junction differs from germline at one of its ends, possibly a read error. CDR3 amino acids: CASRTEVGKNSQYF. Here the CDR3 DNA reads TGTGCCAGCAGGACAGAGGTCGGCAAAAACAGTCAGTACTTC. The chain uses TRBV2 and TRBJ2-4; TRBD1 might be the D (5 bases). Germline V gives CDR1 SNHLY, CDR2 FYNNEI. The length of the CDR3 is 14 residues.

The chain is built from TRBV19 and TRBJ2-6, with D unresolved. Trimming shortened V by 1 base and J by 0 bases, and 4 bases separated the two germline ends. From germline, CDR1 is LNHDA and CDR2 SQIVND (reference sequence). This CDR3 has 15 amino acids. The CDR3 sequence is CASSIGGSGANVLTF. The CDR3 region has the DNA TGTGCCAGTAGTATAGGAGGCTCTGGGGCCAACGTCCTGACTTTC.

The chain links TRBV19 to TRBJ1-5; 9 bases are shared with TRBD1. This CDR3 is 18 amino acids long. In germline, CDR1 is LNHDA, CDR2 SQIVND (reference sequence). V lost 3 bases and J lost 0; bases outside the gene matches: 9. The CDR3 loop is CASSISGQGHYSNQPQHF. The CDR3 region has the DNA TGTGCCAGTAGTATCTCGGGACAGGGCCATTATAGCAATCAGCCCCAGCATTTT. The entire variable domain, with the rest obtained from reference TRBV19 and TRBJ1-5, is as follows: DGGITQSPKYLFRKEGQNVTLSCEQNLNHDAMYWYRQDPGQGLRLIYYSQIVNDFQKGDIAEGYSVSREKKESFPLTVTSAQKNPTAFYLCASSISGQGHYSNQPQHFGDGTRLSIL.

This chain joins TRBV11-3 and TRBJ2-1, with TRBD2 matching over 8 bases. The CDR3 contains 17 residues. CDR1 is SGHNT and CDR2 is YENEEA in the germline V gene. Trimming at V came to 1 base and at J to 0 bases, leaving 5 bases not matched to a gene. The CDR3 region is CASSLVSGISSYNEQFF. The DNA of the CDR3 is TGTGCCAGCAGCTTAGTTAGCGGGATCAGCTCCTACAATGAGCAGTTCTTC.

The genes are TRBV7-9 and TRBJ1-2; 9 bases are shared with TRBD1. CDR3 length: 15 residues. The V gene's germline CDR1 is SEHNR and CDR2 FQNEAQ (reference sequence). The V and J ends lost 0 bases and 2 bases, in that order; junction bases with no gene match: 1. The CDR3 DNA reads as TGTGCCAGCAGCTTAGCGGACAGGGGAAACTATGGCTACACCTTC. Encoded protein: CASSLADRGNYGYTF.